This note documents a single TCR beta chain sequence. Antigen: not known. Amplification targeted TCR beta CDR3 regions from RNA transcripts. RT-PCR in the first round (using the HTBI primer set) targeted the TCR CDR3. TCRdb used MiXCR to reprocess the multiplex PCR reads, holding one entry per CDR3 protein. The sample records nearly 600,000 distinct CDR3 sequences, 14% being singletons. The hyperthyroidism was newly diagnosed and had lasted under 2 months; the patients were aged 18 to 65. The blood sample predates any ophthalmopathy symptoms, coming from first hyperthyroidism diagnosis. Trimming took 2 bases from V and 1 from J, leaving 5 bases between them. Germline V gene data show CDR1 as SGHTA and CDR2 as FQGNSA. This CDR3 has 14 residues. The sample comes from a study of T cells in Graves' hyperthyroidism and ophthalmopathy. Study findings and constraints: Blood also showed most of the thyroid clonotypes that were expanded above 0.001. The model foresaw ophthalmopathy a median around 6 months prior to onset.

V and J are TRBV7-2 and TRBJ2-2; no reliable D call. The sequence came from a woman in her 30s with Graves' hyperthyroidism that later progressed to Graves' ophthalmopathy. Sequencing was carried out using blood. This CDR3 reads CASSLWRNTGELFF. The CDR3 DNA reads as TGTGCCAGCAGCTTATGGAGGAACACCGGGGAGCTGTTTTTT.